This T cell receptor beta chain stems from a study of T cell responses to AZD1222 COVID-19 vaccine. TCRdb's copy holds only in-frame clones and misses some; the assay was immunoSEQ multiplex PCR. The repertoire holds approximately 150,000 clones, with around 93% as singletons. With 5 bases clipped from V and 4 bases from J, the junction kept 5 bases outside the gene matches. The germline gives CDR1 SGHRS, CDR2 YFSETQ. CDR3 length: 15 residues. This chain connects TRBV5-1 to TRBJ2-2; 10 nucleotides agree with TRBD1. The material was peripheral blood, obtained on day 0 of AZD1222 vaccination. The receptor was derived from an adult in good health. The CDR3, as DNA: TGCGCCAGCAGGGGACAGGGGTTGGTCACCGGGGAGCTGTTTTTT. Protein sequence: CASRGQGLVTGELFF.